These T cell receptor beta chains were read from a single sample in a study of beta chain features in type 1 diabetes. Measured with immunoSEQ multiplex PCR; TCRdb has only the in-frame clones, and not every one. The sample lists under 550,000 clones, approximately 10% occurring once. Sequenced: naive CD4+ T cells from blood. The receptors were sampled from a woman aged 18-29 years in good health. The CDR3 runs from the conserved cysteine through the conserved F or W. Each record gives: D gene, J gene, V gene, clone size, CDR3 protein, CDR3 DNA. D genes are given only for firm matches. Some rows mark clone size as missing; the rest say once, few, many or name a class of expanded clone.

D gene: -; J gene: TRBJ1-5; V gene: TRBV27; clone size: few; CDR3 protein: CASSTSERRPQHF; CDR3 DNA: TGTGCCAGCAGTACCTCGGAGAGGCGGCCCCAGCATTTT
D gene: -; J gene: TRBJ2-7; V gene: TRBV2; clone size: few; CDR3 protein: CASRVSYEQYF; CDR3 DNA: TGTGCCAGCAGGGTCTCCTACGAGCAGTACTTC
D gene: -; J gene: TRBJ1-1; V gene: TRBV2; clone size: few; CDR3 protein: CASTPQGNTEAFF; CDR3 DNA: TGTGCCAGCACTCCCCAAGGGAACACTGAAGCTTTCTTT
D gene: -; J gene: TRBJ2-5; V gene: TRBV28; clone size: -; CDR3 protein: CASSLLGRSQETQYF; CDR3 DNA: TGTGCCAGCAGTTTATTAGGTCGCAGTCAAGAGACCCAGTACTTC
D gene: -; J gene: TRBJ1-2; V gene: TRBV20-1; clone size: -; CDR3 protein: CSARREYGYTF; CDR3 DNA: TGCAGTGCTCGTCGGGAGTATGGCTACACCTTC
D gene: -; J gene: TRBJ2-1; V gene: TRBV4-3; clone size: few; CDR3 protein: CASSQVGGSSSYNEQFF; CDR3 DNA: TGCGCCAGCAGCCAAGTCGGGGGTTCGAGCTCCTACAATGAGCAGTTCTTC
D gene: -; J gene: TRBJ2-1; V gene: TRBV7-2; clone size: -; CDR3 protein: CASSLIWGNEQFF; CDR3 DNA: TGTGCCAGCAGCTTGATCTGGGGCAATGAGCAGTTCTTC
D gene: -; J gene: TRBJ2-5; V gene: TRBV7-2; clone size: -; CDR3 protein: CASSPSDPWETQYF; CDR3 DNA: TGTGCCAGCAGCCCTTCCGACCCCTGGGAGACCCAGTACTTC
D gene: -; J gene: TRBJ2-2; V gene: TRBV4-3; clone size: -; CDR3 protein: CASSQETSKGTGELFF; CDR3 DNA: TGCGCCAGCAGCCAAGAGACGAGCAAAGGCACCGGGGAGCTGTTTTTT
D gene: TRBD1; J gene: TRBJ2-7; V gene: TRBV10-3; clone size: -; CDR3 protein: CAIGQGRTSYEQYF; CDR3 DNA: TGTGCCATTGGACAGGGTCGAACCTCCTACGAGCAGTACTTC
D gene: -; J gene: TRBJ2-3; V gene: TRBV2; clone size: few; CDR3 protein: CASRDRDLADTQYF; CDR3 DNA: TGTGCCAGCAGGGACCGTGATCTTGCGGATACGCAGTATTTT
D gene: -; J gene: TRBJ2-3; V gene: TRBV28; clone size: few; CDR3 protein: CASRDTFTDTQYF; CDR3 DNA: TGTGCCAGCAGGGACACCTTCACAGATACGCAGTATTTT
D gene: TRBD1; J gene: TRBJ2-5; V gene: TRBV7-9; clone size: -; CDR3 protein: CASSPTFLRDREETQYF; CDR3 DNA: TGTGCCAGCAGCCCAACCTTCCTCCGGGACAGGGAAGAGACCCAGTACTTC
D gene: -; J gene: TRBJ2-1; V gene: TRBV4-2; clone size: few; CDR3 protein: CASSHPGGGYNEQFF; CDR3 DNA: TGTGCCAGCAGCCACCCTGGAGGGGGGTACAATGAGCAGTTCTTC
D gene: -; J gene: TRBJ2-1; V gene: TRBV5-1; clone size: -; CDR3 protein: CASSLNTEQFF; CDR3 DNA: TGCGCCAGCAGCTTAAACACGGAGCAGTTCTTC